The clone carrying this TCR beta chain has ten or more counts. The target antigen is unknown. This record belongs to a study of T cells in Graves' hyperthyroidism and ophthalmopathy. Whole-study findings and limits: Among clonotypes expanded in thyroid above 0.001, most were also found in blood.

A lack of ophthalmopathy progression within 18 months defined stable Graves' hyperthyroidism. The authors obtained PBMCs from over 8.5 ml of fresh peripheral blood. Amplified TCR beta CDR3 regions derived from RNA transcripts. Using the HTBI primer set, a first-round RT-PCR was run on the TCR CDR3. From the multiplex PCR reads, TCRdb called clonotypes with MiXCR, one entry per CDR3 protein. The table records 300,000 or so distinct CDR3 sequences, 16% of them present only once. From germline, CDR1 is SGHRS and CDR2 YFSETQ. Germline trimming cut 5 bases from V and 4 bases from J; bases unmatched to any gene: 10. The length of the CDR3 is 15 residues.

Sequenced material: blood. The chain joins TRBV5-1 to TRBJ1-1; 8 bases line up with TRBD1. This receptor was obtained from a man aged 25-40 years with Graves' hyperthyroidism. CDR3 loop: CASSSRTGSGTEAFF. In nucleotides, the CDR3 is TGCGCCAGCAGTTCCCGGACAGGGTCGGGCACTGAAGCTTTCTTT.